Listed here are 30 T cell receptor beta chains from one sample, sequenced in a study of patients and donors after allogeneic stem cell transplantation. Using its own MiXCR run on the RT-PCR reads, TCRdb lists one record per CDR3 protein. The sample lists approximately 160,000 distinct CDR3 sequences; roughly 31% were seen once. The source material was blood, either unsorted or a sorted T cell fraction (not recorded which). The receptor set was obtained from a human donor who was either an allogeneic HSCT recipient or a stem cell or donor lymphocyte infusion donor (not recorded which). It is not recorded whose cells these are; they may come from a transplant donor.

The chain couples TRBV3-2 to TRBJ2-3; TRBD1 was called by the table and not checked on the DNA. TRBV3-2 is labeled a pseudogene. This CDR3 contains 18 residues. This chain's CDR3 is CASSQEGRTGGSTDTQYF. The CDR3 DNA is TGTGCCAGCAGCCAAGAGGGAAGGACAGGGGGCTCGACAGATACGCAGTATTTT.

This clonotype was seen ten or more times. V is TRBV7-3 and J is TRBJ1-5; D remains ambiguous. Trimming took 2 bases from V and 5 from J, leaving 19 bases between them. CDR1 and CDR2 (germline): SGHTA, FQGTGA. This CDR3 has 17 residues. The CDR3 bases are TGTGCCAGCAGCTTACGAGAGGTATCTTGGAGTGATCAGCCCCAGCATTTT. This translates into CASSLREVSWSDQPQHF.

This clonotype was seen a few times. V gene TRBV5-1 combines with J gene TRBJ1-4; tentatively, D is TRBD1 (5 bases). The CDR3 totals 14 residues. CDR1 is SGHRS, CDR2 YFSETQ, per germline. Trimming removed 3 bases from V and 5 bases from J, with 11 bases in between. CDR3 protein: CASSSQVSNEKLFF. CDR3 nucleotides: TGCGCCAGCAGCTCACAGGTGTCCAATGAAAAACTGTTTTTT.

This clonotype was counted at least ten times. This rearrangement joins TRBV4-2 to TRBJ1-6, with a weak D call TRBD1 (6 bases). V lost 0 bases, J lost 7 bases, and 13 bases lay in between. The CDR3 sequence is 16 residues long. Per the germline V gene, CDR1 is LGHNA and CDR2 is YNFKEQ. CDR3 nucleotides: TGTGCCAGCAGCCAAGAGGCGAACAGGGCAAATTCACCCCTCCACTTT. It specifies CASSQEANRANSPLHF.

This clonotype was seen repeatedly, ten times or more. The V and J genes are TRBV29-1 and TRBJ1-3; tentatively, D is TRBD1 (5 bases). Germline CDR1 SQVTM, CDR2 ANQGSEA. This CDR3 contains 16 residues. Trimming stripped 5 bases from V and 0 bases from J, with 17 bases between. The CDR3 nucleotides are TGCAGCGTTACGATACTAACAGGTTCCTCTGGAAACACCATATATTTT. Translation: CSVTILTGSSGNTIYF. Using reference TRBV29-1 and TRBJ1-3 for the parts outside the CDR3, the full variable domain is SAVISQKPSRDICQRGTSLTIQCQVDSQVTMMFWYRQQPGQSLTLIATANQGSEATYESGFVIDKFPISRPNLTFSTLTVSNMSPEDSSIYLCSVTILTGSSGNTIYFGEGSWLTVV.

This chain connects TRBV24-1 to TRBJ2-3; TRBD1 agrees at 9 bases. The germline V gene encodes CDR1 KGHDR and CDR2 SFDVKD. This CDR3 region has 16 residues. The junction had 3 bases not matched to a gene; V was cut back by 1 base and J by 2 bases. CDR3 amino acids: CATSDFGDRDTDTQYF. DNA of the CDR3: TGTGCCACCAGTGATTTCGGGGACAGGGACACAGATACGCAGTATTTT.

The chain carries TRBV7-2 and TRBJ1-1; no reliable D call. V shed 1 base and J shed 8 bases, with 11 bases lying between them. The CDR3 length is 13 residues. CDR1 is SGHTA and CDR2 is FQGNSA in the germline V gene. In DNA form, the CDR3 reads TGTGCCAGCAGCTTAGTGCGCGAATCGGAAGCTTTCTTT. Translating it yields CASSLVRESEAFF.

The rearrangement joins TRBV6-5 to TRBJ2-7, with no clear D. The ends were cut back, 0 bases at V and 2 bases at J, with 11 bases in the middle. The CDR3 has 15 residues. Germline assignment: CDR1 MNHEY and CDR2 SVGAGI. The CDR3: CASSYSKGFTYEQYF. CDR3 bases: TGTGCCAGCAGTTACTCGAAAGGGTTCACCTACGAGCAGTACTTC.

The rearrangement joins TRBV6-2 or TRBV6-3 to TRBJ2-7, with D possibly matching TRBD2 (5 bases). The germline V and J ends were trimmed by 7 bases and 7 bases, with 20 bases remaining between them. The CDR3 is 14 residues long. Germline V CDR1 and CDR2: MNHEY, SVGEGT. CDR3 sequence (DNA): TGTGCCAGCACTTTTTGTACAGCCCGGAGGGAGCAGTACTTC. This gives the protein CASTFCTARREQYF.

CDR3 loop: CSVELPDHPTDTQYF. As DNA, the CDR3 is TGCAGCGTTGAATTGCCCGACCACCCCACAGATACGCAGTATTTT. This sequence joins TRBV29-1 and TRBJ2-3; D remains ambiguous. V was trimmed by 2 bases and J by 2 bases, leaving 14 bases between them. Germline values: CDR1 SQVTM, CDR2 ANQGSEA. There are 15 residues in the CDR3.

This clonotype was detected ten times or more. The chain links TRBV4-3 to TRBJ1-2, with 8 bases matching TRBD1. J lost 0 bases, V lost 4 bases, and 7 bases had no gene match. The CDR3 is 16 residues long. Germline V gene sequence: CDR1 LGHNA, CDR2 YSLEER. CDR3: CASSPGTGLANYGYTF. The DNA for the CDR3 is TGCGCCAGCAGCCCCGGGACAGGTCTAGCTAACTATGGCTACACCTTC.

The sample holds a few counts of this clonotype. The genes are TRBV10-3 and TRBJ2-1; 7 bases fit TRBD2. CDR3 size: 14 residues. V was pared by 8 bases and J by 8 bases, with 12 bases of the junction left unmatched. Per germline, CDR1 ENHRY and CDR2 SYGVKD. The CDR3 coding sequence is TGTGCCATCCACCGGGGAGGGATTGGCCATGAGCAGTTCTTC. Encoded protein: CAIHRGGIGHEQFF.

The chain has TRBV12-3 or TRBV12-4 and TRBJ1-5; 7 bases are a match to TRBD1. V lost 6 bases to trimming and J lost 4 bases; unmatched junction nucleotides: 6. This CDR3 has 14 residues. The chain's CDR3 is CASSTGQFNQPQHF. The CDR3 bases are TGTGCCAGCAGCACGGGACAGTTTAATCAGCCCCAGCATTTT.

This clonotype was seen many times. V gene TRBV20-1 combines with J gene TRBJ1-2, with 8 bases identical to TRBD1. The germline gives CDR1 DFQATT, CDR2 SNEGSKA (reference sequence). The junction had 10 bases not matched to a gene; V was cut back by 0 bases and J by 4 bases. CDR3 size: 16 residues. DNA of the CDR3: TGCAGTGCTAGAGATCCCCGGACAGGGCTTGGCTATGGCTACACCTTC. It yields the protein CSARDPRTGLGYGYTF.

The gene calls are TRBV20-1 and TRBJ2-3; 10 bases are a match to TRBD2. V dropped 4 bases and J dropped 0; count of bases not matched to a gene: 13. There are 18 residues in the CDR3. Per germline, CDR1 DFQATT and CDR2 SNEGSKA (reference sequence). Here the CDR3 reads CSANVRLAGVSSTDTQYF. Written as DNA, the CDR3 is TGCAGTGCTAACGTTCGGCTAGCGGGAGTTTCTAGCACAGATACGCAGTATTTT.

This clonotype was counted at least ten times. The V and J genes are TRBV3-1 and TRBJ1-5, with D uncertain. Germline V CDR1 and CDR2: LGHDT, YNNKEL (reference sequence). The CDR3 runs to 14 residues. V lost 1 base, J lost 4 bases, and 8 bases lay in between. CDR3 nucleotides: TGTGCCAGCAGCCAAGTTCCGGGGAATCAGCCCCAGCATTTT. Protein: CASSQVPGNQPQHF.

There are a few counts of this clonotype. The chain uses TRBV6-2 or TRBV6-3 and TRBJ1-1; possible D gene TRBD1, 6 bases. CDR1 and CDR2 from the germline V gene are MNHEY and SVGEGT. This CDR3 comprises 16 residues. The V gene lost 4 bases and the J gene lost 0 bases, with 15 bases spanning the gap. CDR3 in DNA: TGTGCCAGCAGTTGGGGTGAAGACAGGCTGAACACTGAAGCTTTCTTT. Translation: CASSWGEDRLNTEAFF.

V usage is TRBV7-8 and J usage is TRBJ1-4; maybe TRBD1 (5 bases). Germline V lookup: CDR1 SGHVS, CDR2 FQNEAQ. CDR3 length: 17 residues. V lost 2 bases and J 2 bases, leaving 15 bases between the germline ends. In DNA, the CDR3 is TGTGCCAGCAGCTTATCAGGGCCAGGTTACACTAATGAAAAACTGTTTTTT. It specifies CASSLSGPGYTNEKLFF.

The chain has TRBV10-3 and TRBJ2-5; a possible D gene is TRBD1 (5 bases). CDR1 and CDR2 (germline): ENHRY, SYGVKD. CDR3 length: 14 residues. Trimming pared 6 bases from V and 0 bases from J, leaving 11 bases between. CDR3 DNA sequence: TGTGCCATCAGCCCGACAGAAAACCAAGAGACCCAGTACTTC. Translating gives CAISPTENQETQYF.

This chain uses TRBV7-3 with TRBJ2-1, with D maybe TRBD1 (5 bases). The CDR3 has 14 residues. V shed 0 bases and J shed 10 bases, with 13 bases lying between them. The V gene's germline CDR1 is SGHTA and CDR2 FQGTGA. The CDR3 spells CASSLTVTRAEQFF. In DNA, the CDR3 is TGTGCCAGCAGCTTAACGGTTACCAGGGCCGAGCAGTTCTTC.

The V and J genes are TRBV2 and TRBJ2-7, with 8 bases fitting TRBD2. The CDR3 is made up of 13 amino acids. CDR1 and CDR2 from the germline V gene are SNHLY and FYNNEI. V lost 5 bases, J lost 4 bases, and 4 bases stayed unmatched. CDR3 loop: CASSSGSGYEQYF. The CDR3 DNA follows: TGTGCCAGCAGTAGCGGGAGCGGGTACGAGCAGTACTTC.

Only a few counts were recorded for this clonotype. The DNA of the CDR3 is TGTGCCAGCAGGGCCTATGAGGGACTCTATGGCTACACCTTC. This codes for CASRAYEGLYGYTF. The J gene is TRBJ1-2, the V gene TRBV6-5; D possibly corresponds to TRBD1 (5 bases). Trimming removed 6 bases from V and 4 bases from J, with 15 bases in between. In germline, CDR1 is MNHEY, CDR2 SVGAGI. The CDR3 spans 14 residues.

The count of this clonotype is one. The chain's CDR3 is CASSLGGGGFGDTQYF. CDR3 nucleotides: TGTGCCAGCAGCTTAGGCGGGGGGGGATTCGGAGATACGCAGTATTTT. V is TRBV11-3 and J is TRBJ2-3; 9 bases map to TRBD2. The CDR3 has 16 residues. Germline V gives CDR1 SGHNT, CDR2 YENEEA. V shed 1 base, J shed 5 bases, and the junction held 7 bases outside the gene matches.

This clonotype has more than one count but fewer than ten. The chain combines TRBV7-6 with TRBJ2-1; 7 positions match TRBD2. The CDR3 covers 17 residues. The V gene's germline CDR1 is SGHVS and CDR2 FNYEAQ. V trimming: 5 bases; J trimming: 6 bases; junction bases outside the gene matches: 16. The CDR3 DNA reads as TGTGCCAGCAGCCCCGCGTCTAGTAGCGGGCTCGGCAATGAGCAGTTCTTC. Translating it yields CASSPASSSGLGNEQFF. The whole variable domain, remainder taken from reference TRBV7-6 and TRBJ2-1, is GAGVSQSPRYKVTKRGQDVALRCDPISGHVSLYWYRQALGQGPEFLTYFNYEAQQDKSGLPNDRFSAERPEGSISTLTIQRTEQRDSAMYRCASSPASSSGLGNEQFFGPGTRLTVL.

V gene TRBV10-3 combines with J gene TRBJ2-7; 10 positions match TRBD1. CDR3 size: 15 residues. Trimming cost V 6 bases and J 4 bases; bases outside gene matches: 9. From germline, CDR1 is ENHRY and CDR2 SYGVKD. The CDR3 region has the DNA TGTGCCATCAGAACCGGACAGGGGGGGAATTACGAGCAGTACTTC. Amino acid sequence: CAIRTGQGGNYEQYF.

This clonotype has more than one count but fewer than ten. The CDR3 DNA reads as TGTGCCAGCAGCCTATCACAAGGGATGCCCCAGCATTTT. Its protein product is CASSLSQGMPQHF. This chain links TRBV3-1 with TRBJ1-5; D is undetermined. Trimming pared 4 bases from V and 9 bases from J, leaving 13 bases between. The germline gives CDR1 LGHDT, CDR2 YNNKEL (reference sequence). This CDR3 spans 13 amino acids. Complete variable domain (other parts from reference TRBV3-1 and TRBJ1-5): DTAVSQTPKYLVTQMGNDKSIKCEQNLGHDTMYWYKQDSKKFLKIMFSYNNKELIINETVPNRFSPKSPDKAHLNLHINSLELGDSAVYFCASSLSQGMPQHFGDGTRLSIL.

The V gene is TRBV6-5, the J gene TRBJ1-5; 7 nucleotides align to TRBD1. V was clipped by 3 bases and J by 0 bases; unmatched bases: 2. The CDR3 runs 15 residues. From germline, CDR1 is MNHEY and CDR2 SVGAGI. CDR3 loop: CASSYRTGSNQPQHF. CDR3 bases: TGTGCCAGCAGTTATAGGACAGGTAGCAATCAGCCCCAGCATTTT.

As DNA, the CDR3 is TGCGCCAGCAGCCAAGACGGAAAACCCCACTACGAGCAGTACTTC. Translating gives CASSQDGKPHYEQYF. The genes are TRBV4-3 and TRBJ2-7; no clear D. CDR1 LGHNA and CDR2 YSLEER come from the germline V gene. The CDR3 covers 15 residues. Deletions cut 0 bases from V and 3 bases from J, with 12 bases between.

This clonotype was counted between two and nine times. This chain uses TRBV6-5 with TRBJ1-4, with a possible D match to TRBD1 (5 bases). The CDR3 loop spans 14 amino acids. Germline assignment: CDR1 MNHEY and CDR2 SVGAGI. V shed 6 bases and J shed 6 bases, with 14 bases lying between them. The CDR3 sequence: CASSNAGGDEKLFF. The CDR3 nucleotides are TGTGCCAGCAGCAACGCGGGGGGGGATGAAAAACTGTTTTTT.

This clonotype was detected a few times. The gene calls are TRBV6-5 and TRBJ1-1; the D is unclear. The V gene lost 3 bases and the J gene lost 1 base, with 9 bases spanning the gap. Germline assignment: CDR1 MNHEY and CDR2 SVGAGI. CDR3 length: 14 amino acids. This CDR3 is CASSYGMANTEAFF. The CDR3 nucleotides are TGTGCCAGCAGTTATGGTATGGCGAACACTGAAGCTTTCTTT.